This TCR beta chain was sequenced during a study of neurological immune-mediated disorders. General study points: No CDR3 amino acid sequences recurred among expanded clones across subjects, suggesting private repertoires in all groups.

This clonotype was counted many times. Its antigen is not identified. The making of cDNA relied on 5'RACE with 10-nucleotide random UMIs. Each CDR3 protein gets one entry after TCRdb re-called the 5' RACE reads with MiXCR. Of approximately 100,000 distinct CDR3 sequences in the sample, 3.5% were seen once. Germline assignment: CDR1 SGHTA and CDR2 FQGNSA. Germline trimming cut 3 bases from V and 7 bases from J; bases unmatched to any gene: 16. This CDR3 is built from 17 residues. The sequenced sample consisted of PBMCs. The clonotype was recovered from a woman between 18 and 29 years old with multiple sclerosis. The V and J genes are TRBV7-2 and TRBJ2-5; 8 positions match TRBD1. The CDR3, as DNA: TGTGCCAGCAGCTTGGGATACCCGGGACAGGAGATTCGGACCCAGTACTTC. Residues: CASSLGYPGQEIRTQYF.